The 18 T cell receptor beta chains below come from one sample, sequenced in a study of identical twins. Each CDR3 protein gets one entry after TCRdb re-called the 5' RACE reads with MiXCR. The sample includes 350,000 or so distinct CDR3 sequences, approximately 10% of them seen just once. The source material was naive T cells sorted from blood. The receptors come from a woman aged 45-65 years in good health.

This clonotype has a count of ten or more. The J gene is TRBJ2-1, the V gene TRBV7-3, with TRBD2 matching 15 bases. Germline CDR1 SGHTA, CDR2 FQGTGA. The CDR3 totals 19 residues. The V gene end was trimmed by 5 bases and the J gene end by 4 bases; junction bases not matched to a gene: 12. The CDR3 is CASSPPGLAGGSQYNEQFF. The CDR3 nucleotides are TGTGCCAGCAGCCCCCCGGGACTAGCGGGAGGTTCTCAGTACAATGAGCAGTTCTTC.

This clonotype was seen a few times. The genes are TRBV15 and TRBJ2-1; a weak D match, TRBD1 (6 bases). Trimming pared 1 base from V and 7 bases from J, leaving 14 bases between. CDR1 LNHNV and CDR2 YYDKDF come from the germline V gene (reference sequence). CDR3 length equals 15 residues. CDR3 in amino acids: CATSRVQGKKNEQFF. The CDR3 DNA reads TGTGCCACCAGCAGAGTGCAGGGGAAAAAAAATGAGCAGTTCTTC.

This clonotype was observed a few times. The rearrangement links TRBV27 to TRBJ2-2; D unresolved. V was clipped by 4 bases and J by 4 bases, with 16 bases between them. The CDR3 contains 16 residues. Per germline, CDR1 MNHEY and CDR2 SMNVEV (reference sequence). The CDR3 region has the DNA TGTGCCAGCAGTTCGACCCCGGGCCCCTTCACCGGGGAGCTGTTTTTT. This gives the protein CASSSTPGPFTGELFF.

This clonotype was seen a handful of times. V is TRBV9 and J is TRBJ2-2; D might be TRBD1 (6 bases). V lost 4 bases to trimming and J lost 1 base, with 11 bases between them. The CDR3 has 15 amino acids. Germline V gives CDR1 SGDLS, CDR2 YYNGEE. The CDR3 bases are TGTGCCAGCAGCAATTACAGGGTGAACACCGGGGAGCTGTTTTTT. Its translation is CASSNYRVNTGELFF.

This clonotype was picked up a small number of times. The chain has TRBV29-1 and TRBJ1-5, with 7 bases identical to TRBD1. V trimming: 5 bases; J trimming: 3 bases; junction bases outside the gene matches: 4. Germline values: CDR1 SQVTM, CDR2 ANQGSEA. This CDR3 comprises 13 residues. The CDR3 DNA sequence: TGCAGCGTTAAACAGGGGATCAATCAGCCCCAGCATTTT. Translating gives CSVKQGINQPQHF.

The sample holds a few counts of this clonotype. The chain's CDR3 is CASSSQGIKYNEQFF. CDR3 in DNA: TGTGCCAGCAGTTCACAGGGGATTAAGTACAATGAGCAGTTCTTC. V is TRBV12-3 or TRBV12-4 and J is TRBJ2-1, with 7 positions matching TRBD1. This CDR3 contains 15 residues. V gave up 4 bases and J gave up 4 bases; unmatched junction bases: 7.

This clonotype has just a few counts. The rearrangement joins TRBV11-3 to TRBJ2-1, with D unresolved. The CDR3 consists of 11 residues. Germline loops: CDR1 SGHNT, CDR2 YENEEA. The ends were cut back, 6 bases at V and 8 bases at J, with 8 bases in the middle. This CDR3 is CASSIEDEQFF. The CDR3 DNA reads as TGTGCCAGCAGTATAGAAGATGAGCAGTTCTTC.

This clonotype was seen a single time. The rearrangement joins TRBV25-1 to TRBJ2-1, with 10 bases aligning to TRBD1. Germline V gives CDR1 MGHDK, CDR2 SYGVNS. CDR3 length equals 14 residues. Losses at the gene ends were 8 bases for V and 9 bases for J; bases not matched to a gene: 10. The CDR3 nucleotides read TGTGCCAGCTGGCCGGACAGGGGGGTCGCTGAGCAGTTCTTC. Its protein is CASWPDRGVAEQFF.

This clonotype was observed a few times. This chain connects TRBV12-3 or TRBV12-4 to TRBJ2-5; 8 nucleotides line up with TRBD1. This CDR3 spans 13 amino acids. The V gene end was trimmed by 4 bases and the J gene end by 5 bases; junction bases not matched to a gene: 3. The CDR3 DNA reads as TGTGCCAGCAGTTATCGGACAGGGGAGACCCAGTACTTC. Amino acids: CASSYRTGETQYF.

Only a few counts were recorded for this clonotype. The chain has TRBV9 and TRBJ2-7, with TRBD1 matching over 8 bases. The CDR3 extends over 16 amino acids. Trimming took 1 base from V and 4 from J; bases not matched to a gene: 10. Per germline, CDR1 SGDLS and CDR2 YYNGEE. CDR3 residues: CASSVPGQGAPYEQYV. The CDR3 nucleotides are TGTGCCAGCAGCGTACCCGGACAGGGTGCCCCTTACGAGCAGTACGTC.

This clonotype was recorded many times. V gene TRBV29-1 combines with J gene TRBJ2-2, with 15 bases aligning to TRBD2. The CDR3 has 15 amino acids. V was pared by 6 bases and J by 7 bases, with 6 bases of the junction left unmatched. Germline lookup yields CDR1 SQVTM and CDR2 ANQGSEA. This CDR3 reads CSVGLAGGYGGELFF. The CDR3 DNA sequence: TGCAGCGTCGGACTAGCGGGAGGGTATGGCGGGGAGCTGTTTTTT.

The table lists this clonotype with many counts. V gene TRBV29-1 combines with J gene TRBJ1-1; no clear D gene. The CDR3 has 12 residues. The germline gives CDR1 SQVTM, CDR2 ANQGSEA. With 7 bases removed from V and 1 base from J, the gap between germline ends came to 10 bases. The DNA of the CDR3 is TGCAGCGGCGTCAGGCAGAACACTGAAGCTTTCTTT. Translating gives CSGVRQNTEAFF.

CDR3 coding DNA: TGTGCCAGCAGTTCCCCTAGCGGGAGCACAGATACGCAGTATTTT. As protein: CASSSPSGSTDTQYF. This chain connects TRBV6-5 to TRBJ2-3; TRBD2 matches at 8 bases. This CDR3 spans 15 amino acids. Germline V gene data show CDR1 as MNHEY and CDR2 as SVGAGI. V dropped 4 bases and J dropped 0; count of bases not matched to a gene: 3.

This clonotype was detected only a few times. This sequence joins TRBV5-1 and TRBJ1-1, with unresolved D. The germline gives CDR1 SGHRS, CDR2 YFSETQ. The ends were cut back, 3 bases at V and 5 bases at J, with 8 bases in the middle. The CDR3 has 12 amino acids. The CDR3 spells CASSWVGTEAFF. CDR3 in DNA: TGCGCCAGCAGCTGGGTTGGGACTGAAGCTTTCTTT. The full variable domain, rest sourced from reference TRBV5-1 and TRBJ1-1, is KAGVTQTPRYLIKTRGQQVTLSCSPISGHRSVSWYQQTPGQGLQFLFEYFSETQRNKGNFPGRFSGRQFSNSRSEMNVSTLELGDSALYLCASSWVGTEAFFGQGTRLTVV.

J is TRBJ2-7 and V is TRBV7-9; 10 bases align to TRBD2. This CDR3 is built from 14 residues. With 6 bases clipped from V and 3 bases from J, the junction kept 5 bases outside the gene matches. Germline V gene sequence: CDR1 SEHNR, CDR2 FQNEAQ (reference sequence). In DNA, the CDR3 is TGTGCCAGCAGTCTAGCGGGAGCTTTCTACGAGCAGTACGTC. This encodes CASSLAGAFYEQYV.

V gene TRBV4-1 combines with J gene TRBJ2-3, with TRBD2 matching 8 bases. CDR3 length: 19 residues. Per germline, CDR1 MGHRA and CDR2 YSYEKL. J lost 5 bases, V lost 0 bases, and 16 bases had no gene match. The CDR3 loop is CASSQEGTLAGRRGDTQYF. The CDR3 DNA reads as TGCGCCAGCAGCCAAGAGGGAACTTTAGCGGGACGAAGGGGAGATACGCAGTATTTT.

This clonotype was picked up many times. V is TRBV12-3 or TRBV12-4 and J is TRBJ2-2; unclear D gene. The CDR3 is 13 residues long. Trimming took 5 bases from V and 5 from J, leaving 9 bases between them. Written as DNA, the CDR3 is TGTGCCAGCAGTCGAGACCCGACCGGGGAGCTGTTTTTT. This codes for CASSRDPTGELFF.

The chain recombines TRBV4-1 with TRBJ2-2, with 8 nucleotides matching TRBD2. CDR3 length: 17 amino acids. V lost 1 base to trimming and J lost 5 bases; unmatched junction nucleotides: 9. Germline V gene data show CDR1 as MGHRA and CDR2 as YSYEKL. The chain's CDR3 is CASSQGPLAGPTGELFF. DNA for the CDR3: TGCGCCAGCAGCCAAGGCCCCTTAGCGGGACCTACCGGGGAGCTGTTTTTT.